Following are 3 T cell receptor beta chains from one sample sequenced in a study of T cells in Graves' hyperthyroidism and ophthalmopathy. Amplified TCR beta CDR3 regions derived from RNA transcripts. A set of HTBI primers served as the primers for a first-round RT-PCR of the TCR CDR3. Using its own MiXCR run on the multiplex PCR reads, TCRdb lists one record per CDR3 protein. The sample has almost 600,000 distinct CDR3 sequences, about 15% seen once. The sequenced sample was blood. Source of these receptors: a woman aged 25 to 39 with Graves' hyperthyroidism that later progressed to Graves' ophthalmopathy.

This clonotype was seen many times. V and J are TRBV15 and TRBJ1-2; unclear D gene. The CDR3 has 20 residues. Germline CDR1 reads LNHNV; CDR2 reads YYDKDF (reference sequence). V was clipped by 0 bases and J by 5 bases, with 28 bases between them. The CDR3: CATSRDRPSLDGLLSYGYTF. The DNA for the CDR3 is TGTGCCACCAGCAGAGATCGCCCCTCTTTAGACGGCCTACTATCATATGGCTACACCTTC.

At least ten counts were recorded for this clonotype. The V call is TRBV7-9, the J call TRBJ2-2, with 13 bases matching TRBD2. The CDR3 is 16 residues long. Germline assignment: CDR1 SEHNR and CDR2 FQNEAQ (reference sequence). Unmatched junction bases numbered 4, after V lost 4 bases and J lost 5 bases. Written as DNA, the CDR3 is TGTGCCAGCAGCTGGGGACTAGCGGGACGAACCGGGGAGCTGTTTTTT. This sequence encodes CASSWGLAGRTGELFF.

This clonotype was observed at least ten times. The rearrangement uses TRBV6-1 and TRBJ2-7, with D tentatively TRBD1 (5 bases). There are 14 residues in the CDR3. Per the germline V gene, CDR1 is MNHNS and CDR2 is SASEGT. Trimming removed 6 bases at V and 1 base at J, with 13 bases between. Here the CDR3 reads CASSPTTVSYEQYF. CDR3 nucleotide sequence: TGTGCCAGCAGCCCCACGACAGTTTCCTACGAGCAGTACTTC.